This T cell receptor beta chain was retrieved from a study of identical twins. This clonotype was counted a few times. TCRdb fed the 5' RACE reads into MiXCR, producing one record per CDR3 protein. The repertoire has hundreds of thousands of distinct CDR3 sequences, roughly 24% of them found once; the top ten carry roughly 2.8%. The data were also submitted as part of a second study, on T cells expressing NK-cell markers. That work adds: It was sorted CD3+CD56-NKG2C+, CD3+CD56+NKG2C- and CD3+CD56+NKG2C+ T cells that provided the TCR beta repertoires. Of CD8+ T cells, 1.0-7.0% belonged to dominant NKG2C+ clonotypes in several donors.

The sequence derives from a woman between 18 and 30 years old in good health. What was sequenced was CD4+ T cells sorted from blood.

CDR3 loop: CARRGSGRGTDTQYF. The DNA of the CDR3 is TGCGCCAGGAGGGGAAGCGGGAGGGGCACAGATACGCAGTATTTT. This chain connects TRBV10-1 to TRBJ2-3, with 10 bases identical to TRBD2. Germline V gene data show CDR1 as WNHNN and CDR2 as SYGVQD (reference sequence). This CDR3 contains 15 residues. V dropped 9 bases and J dropped 1; count of bases not matched to a gene: 7.